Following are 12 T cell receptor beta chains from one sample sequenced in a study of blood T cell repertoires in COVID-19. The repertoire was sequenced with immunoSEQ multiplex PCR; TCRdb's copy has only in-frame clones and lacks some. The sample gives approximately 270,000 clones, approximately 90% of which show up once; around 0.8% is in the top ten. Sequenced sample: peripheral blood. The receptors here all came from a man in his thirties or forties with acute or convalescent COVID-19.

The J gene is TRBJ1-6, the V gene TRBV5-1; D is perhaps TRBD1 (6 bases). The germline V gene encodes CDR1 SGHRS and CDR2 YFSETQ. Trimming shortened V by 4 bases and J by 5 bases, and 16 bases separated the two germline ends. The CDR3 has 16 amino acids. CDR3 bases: TGCGCCAGCAGCCCTATTCCGGGACATAATAATTCACCCCTCCACTTT. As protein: CASSPIPGHNNSPLHF. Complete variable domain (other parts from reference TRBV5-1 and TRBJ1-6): KAGVTQTPRYLIKTRGQQVTLSCSPISGHRSVSWYQQTPGQGLQFLFEYFSETQRNKGNFPGRFSGRQFSNSRSEMNVSTLELGDSALYLCASSPIPGHNNSPLHFGNGTRLTVT.

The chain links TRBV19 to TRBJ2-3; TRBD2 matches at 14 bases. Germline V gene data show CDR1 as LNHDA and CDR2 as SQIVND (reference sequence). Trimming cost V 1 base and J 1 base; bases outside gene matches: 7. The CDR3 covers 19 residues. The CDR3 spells CASSIGGTSGGPGTDTQYF. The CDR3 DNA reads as TGTGCCAGTAGTATAGGAGGGACTAGCGGGGGCCCTGGCACAGATACGCAGTATTTT.

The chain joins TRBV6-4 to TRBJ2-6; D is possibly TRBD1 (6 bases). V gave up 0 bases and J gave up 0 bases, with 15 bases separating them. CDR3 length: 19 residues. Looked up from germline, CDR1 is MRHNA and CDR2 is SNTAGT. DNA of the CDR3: TGTGCCAGCAGTGACTCAGGGGGTAGTAGTTCCTCTGGGGCCAACGTCCTGACTTTC. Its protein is CASSDSGGSSSSGANVLTF.

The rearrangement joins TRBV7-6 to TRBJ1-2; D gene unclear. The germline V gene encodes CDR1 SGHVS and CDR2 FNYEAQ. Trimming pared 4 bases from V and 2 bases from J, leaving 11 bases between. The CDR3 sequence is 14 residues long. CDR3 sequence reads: CASSSQTRNYGYTF. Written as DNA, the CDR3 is TGTGCCAGCAGCTCCCAGACAAGAAACTATGGCTACACCTTC.

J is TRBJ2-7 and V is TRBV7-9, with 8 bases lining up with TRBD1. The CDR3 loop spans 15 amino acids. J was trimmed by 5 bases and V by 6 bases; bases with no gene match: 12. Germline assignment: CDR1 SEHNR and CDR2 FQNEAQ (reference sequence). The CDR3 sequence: CASSWVGQGAHEQYF. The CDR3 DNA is TGTGCCAGCAGTTGGGTGGGGCAGGGGGCCCACGAGCAGTACTTC.

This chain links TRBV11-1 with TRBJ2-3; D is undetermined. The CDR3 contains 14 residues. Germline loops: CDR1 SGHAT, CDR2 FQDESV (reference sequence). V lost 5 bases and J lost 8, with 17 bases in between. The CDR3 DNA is TGTGCCAGCAGCCCCCCCAATAAACACCTTACGCAGTATTTT. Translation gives CASSPPNKHLTQYF.

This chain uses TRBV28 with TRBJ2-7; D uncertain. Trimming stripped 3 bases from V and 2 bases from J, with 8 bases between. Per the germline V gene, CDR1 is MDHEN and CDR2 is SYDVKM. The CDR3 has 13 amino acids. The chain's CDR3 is CASSFPPTYEQYF. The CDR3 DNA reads TGTGCCAGCAGTTTCCCCCCTACCTACGAGCAGTACTTC.

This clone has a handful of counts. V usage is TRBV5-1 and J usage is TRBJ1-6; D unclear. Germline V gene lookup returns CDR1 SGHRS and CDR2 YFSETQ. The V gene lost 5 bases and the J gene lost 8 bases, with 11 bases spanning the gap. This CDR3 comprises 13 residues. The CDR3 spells CASSSQRDSPLHF. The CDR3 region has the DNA TGCGCCAGCAGTTCTCAGAGGGATTCACCCCTCCACTTT.

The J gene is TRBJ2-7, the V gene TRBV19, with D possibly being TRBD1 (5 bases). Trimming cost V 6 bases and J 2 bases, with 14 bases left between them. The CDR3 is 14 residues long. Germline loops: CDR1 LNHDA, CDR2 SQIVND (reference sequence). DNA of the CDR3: TGTGCCAGTAGCTATACGGACACCGCCTACGAGCAGTACTTC. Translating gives CASSYTDTAYEQYF.

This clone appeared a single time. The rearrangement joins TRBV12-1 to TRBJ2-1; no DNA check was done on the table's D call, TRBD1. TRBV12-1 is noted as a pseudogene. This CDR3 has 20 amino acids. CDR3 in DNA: TGTGCCAGCAGCTTTGTTACGTCAGGGCAATCGGAGAGCTCCTACAATGAGCAGTTCTTC. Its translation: CASSFVTSGQSESSYNEQFF.

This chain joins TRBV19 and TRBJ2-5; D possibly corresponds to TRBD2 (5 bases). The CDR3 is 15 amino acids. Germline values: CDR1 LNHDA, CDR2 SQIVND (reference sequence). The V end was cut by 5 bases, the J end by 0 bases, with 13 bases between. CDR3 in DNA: TGTGCCAGTAGTCGGGGAGACTCTAACCAAGAGACCCAGTACTTC. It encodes CASSRGDSNQETQYF.

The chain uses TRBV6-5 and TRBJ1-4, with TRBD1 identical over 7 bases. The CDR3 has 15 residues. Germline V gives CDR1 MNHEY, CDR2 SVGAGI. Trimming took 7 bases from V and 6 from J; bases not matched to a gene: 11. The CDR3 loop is CASNRDSFNYEKLFF. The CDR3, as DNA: TGTGCCAGCAACCGGGACAGCTTCAATTATGAAAAACTGTTTTTT.